The sequence of this T cell receptor beta chain was determined in a study of tumor-infiltrating lymphocytes in primary liver carcinoma. As for the study in general: Primary liver carcinoma, confirmed by histopathology, was surgically resected. Each sample had roughly 3.5 to 8 million productive TCRbeta reads regardless of tissue type.

This CDR3 spans 14 amino acids. Trimming pared 5 bases from V and 2 bases from J, leaving 12 bases between. Germline CDR1 reads SGHAT; CDR2 reads FQNNGV. Regarding this clonotype: Lacking the conserved final phenylalanine or tryptophan, this CDR3 likely reflects a read error.

Starting from 500 ng of total RNA, TCR beta cDNA was produced with a primer in the constant region. Generation of the TCR beta libraries relied on three nested multiplex PCR rounds using slightly modified ARM-PCR. TRBV1-TRBV30 forward and Cbeta reverse primers drove the first two roughly 10-cycle rounds. TCRdb passed the multiplex PCR reads through MiXCR, listing each CDR3 protein once. Counted here are some 200,000 distinct CDR3 sequences, 65% occurring once; the ten biggest clones make up roughly 6.8%. Germline DNA was also extracted, and blood RNA was taken from unsorted whole blood. The sequence was obtained from an older woman with primary liver carcinoma and hepatitis B virus infection. The J gene is TRBJ1-1, the V gene TRBV11-2; D unresolved. The sample consisted of peripheral blood. CDR3 amino acids: CASSLPVSNTEAFL. The CDR3 DNA reads TGTGCCAGCAGCCTACCGGTCAGTAACACTGAAGCTTTCTTA.